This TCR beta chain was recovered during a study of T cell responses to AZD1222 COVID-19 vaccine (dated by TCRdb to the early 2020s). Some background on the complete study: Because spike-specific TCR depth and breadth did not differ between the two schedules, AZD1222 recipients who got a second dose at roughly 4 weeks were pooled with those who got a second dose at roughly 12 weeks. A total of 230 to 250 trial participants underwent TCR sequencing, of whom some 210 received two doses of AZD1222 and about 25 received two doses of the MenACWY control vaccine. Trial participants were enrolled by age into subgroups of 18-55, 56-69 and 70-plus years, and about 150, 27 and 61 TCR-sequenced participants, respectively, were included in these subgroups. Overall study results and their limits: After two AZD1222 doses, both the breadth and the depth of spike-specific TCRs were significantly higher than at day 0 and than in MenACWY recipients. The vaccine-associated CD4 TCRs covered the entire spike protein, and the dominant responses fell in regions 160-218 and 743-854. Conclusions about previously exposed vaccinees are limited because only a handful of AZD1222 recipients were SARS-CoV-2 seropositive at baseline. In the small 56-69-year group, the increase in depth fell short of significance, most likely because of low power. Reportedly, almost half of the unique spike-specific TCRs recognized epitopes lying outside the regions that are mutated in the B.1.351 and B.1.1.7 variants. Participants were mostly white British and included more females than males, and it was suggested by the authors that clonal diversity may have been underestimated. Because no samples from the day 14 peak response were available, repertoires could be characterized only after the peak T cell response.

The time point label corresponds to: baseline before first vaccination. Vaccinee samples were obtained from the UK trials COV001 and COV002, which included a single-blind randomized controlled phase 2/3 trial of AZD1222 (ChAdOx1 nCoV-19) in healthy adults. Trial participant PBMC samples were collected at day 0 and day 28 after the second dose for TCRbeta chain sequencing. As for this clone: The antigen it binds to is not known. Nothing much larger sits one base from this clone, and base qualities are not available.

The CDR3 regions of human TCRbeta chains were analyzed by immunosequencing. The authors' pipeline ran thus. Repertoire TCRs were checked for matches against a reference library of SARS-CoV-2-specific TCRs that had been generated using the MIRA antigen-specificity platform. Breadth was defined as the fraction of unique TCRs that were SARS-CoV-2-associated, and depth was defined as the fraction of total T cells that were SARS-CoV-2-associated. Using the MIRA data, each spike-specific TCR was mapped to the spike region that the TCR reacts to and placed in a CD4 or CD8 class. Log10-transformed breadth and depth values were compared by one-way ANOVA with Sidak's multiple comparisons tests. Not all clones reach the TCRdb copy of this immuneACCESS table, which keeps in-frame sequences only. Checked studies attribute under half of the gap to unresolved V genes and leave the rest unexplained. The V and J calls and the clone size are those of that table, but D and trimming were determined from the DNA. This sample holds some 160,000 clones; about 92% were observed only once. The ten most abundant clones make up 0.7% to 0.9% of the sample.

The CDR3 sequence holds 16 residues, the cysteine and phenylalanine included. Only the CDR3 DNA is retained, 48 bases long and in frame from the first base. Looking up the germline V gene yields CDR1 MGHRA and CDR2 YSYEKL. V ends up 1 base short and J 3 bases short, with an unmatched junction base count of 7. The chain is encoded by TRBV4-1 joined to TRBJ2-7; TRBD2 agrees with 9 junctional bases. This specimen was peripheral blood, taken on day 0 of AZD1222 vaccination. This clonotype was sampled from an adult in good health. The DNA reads TGCGCCAGCAGCCAAGTTTCCAGCGGGGGGTACTACGAGCAGTACTTC. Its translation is CASSQVSSGGYYEQYF.